Each of the 32 T cell receptor beta chains below was sequenced from the same sample in a study of early T cells in non-severe SARS-CoV-2 infection. Each CDR3 protein gets one entry after TCRdb re-called the 5' RACE reads with MiXCR. The sample gives tens of thousands of distinct CDR3 sequences, around 6% of which show up once; around 12% is in the top ten. Source material: whole blood. The source of these receptors is an adult who was a healthcare worker with PCR-confirmed SARS-CoV-2 infection or an uninfected control (not recorded which).

This clonotype was seen a few times. The chain couples TRBV11-2 to TRBJ2-5, with a tentative D call TRBD2 (5 bases). The germline V and J ends were trimmed by 6 bases and 2 bases, with 10 bases remaining between them. The CDR3 sequence is 13 residues long. Germline CDR1 reads SGHAT; CDR2 reads FQNNGV. This CDR3 is CASRSPGQETQYF. The DNA for the CDR3 is TGTGCCAGCAGGTCACCGGGGCAAGAGACCCAGTACTTC.

In its sample, this clonotype was seen many times. The V gene is TRBV5-1, the J gene TRBJ2-1; 10 bases fit TRBD1. The CDR3 spans 15 residues. The V segment lost 0 bases and the J segment 6 bases; nucleotides outside the gene matches: 3. Germline V CDR1 and CDR2: SGHRS, YFSETQ. The CDR3 region is CASSLEWTGGNEQFF. CDR3 nucleotide sequence: TGCGCCAGCAGCTTGGAGTGGACAGGGGGCAATGAGCAGTTCTTC.

This clonotype was detected only a few times. This rearrangement joins TRBV6-5 to TRBJ2-2; the match to TRBD1 covers 10 bases. CDR1 and CDR2 from the germline V gene are MNHEY and SVGAGI. The CDR3 is made up of 16 amino acids. Trimming cost V 6 bases and J 5 bases; bases outside gene matches: 9. The CDR3 loop is CASRKPGQGRTGELFF. CDR3 sequence (DNA): TGTGCCAGCAGAAAGCCGGGACAGGGGAGGACCGGGGAGCTGTTTTTT.

This clonotype was seen many times. This chain connects TRBV7-9 to TRBJ1-1, with TRBD1 identical over 8 bases. The V segment lost 3 bases and the J segment 4 bases; nucleotides outside the gene matches: 4. In germline, CDR1 is SEHNR, CDR2 FQNEAQ (reference sequence). This CDR3 spans 14 amino acids. CDR3 amino acids: CASSFSRGLTEAFF. In DNA form, the CDR3 reads TGTGCCAGCAGCTTCAGCAGGGGGCTCACTGAAGCTTTCTTT. Complete variable domain (other parts from reference TRBV7-9 and TRBJ1-1): DTGVSQNPRHKITKRGQNVTFRCDPISEHNRLYWYRQTLGQGPEFLTYFQNEAQLEKSRLLSDRFSAERPKGSFSTLEIQRTEQGDSAMYLCASSFSRGLTEAFFGQGTRLTVV.

This clonotype was counted a few times. The chain is built from TRBV6-5 and TRBJ2-1; TRBD1 agrees at 11 bases. The CDR3 is 15 amino acids. J lost 9 bases, V lost 7 bases, and 11 bases had no gene match. In germline, CDR1 is MNHEY, CDR2 SVGAGI. The CDR3 bases are TGTGCCAGCATTAGGACAGGGGGCGTCTCTACTGAGCAGTTCTTC. This sequence encodes CASIRTGGVSTEQFF.

This clonotype was counted a few times. J is TRBJ1-1 and V is TRBV6-6; 9 nucleotides agree with TRBD1. The CDR3 is made up of 14 amino acids. Trimming at V came to 6 bases and at J to 5 bases, leaving 7 bases not matched to a gene. The germline V gene encodes CDR1 MNHNY and CDR2 SVGAGI (reference sequence). CDR3 loop: CASSWTGEGTEAFF. In DNA, the CDR3 is TGTGCCAGCAGCTGGACAGGGGAGGGGACTGAAGCTTTCTTT.

This clonotype was recorded at least ten times. This chain connects TRBV5-4 to TRBJ2-7; 9 bases fit TRBD1. This CDR3 has 15 amino acids. Germline V gives CDR1 SGHNT, CDR2 YYREEE (reference sequence). V shed 4 bases and J 5 bases; nucleotides not matched to a gene: 10. The CDR3 here is CASSPGTGMRNEQYF. CDR3 in DNA: TGTGCCAGCAGCCCCGGGACAGGGATGCGGAACGAGCAGTACTTC. Supplemented by reference TRBV5-4 and TRBJ2-7, the full variable domain reads ETGVTQSPTHLIKTRGQQVTLRCSSQSGHNTVSWYQQALGQGPQFIFQYYREEENGRGNFPPRFSGLQFPNYSSELNVNALELDDSALYLCASSPGTGMRNEQYFGPGTRLTVT.

This clonotype was detected many times. The chain is built from TRBV7-2 and TRBJ1-2; the D gene is possibly TRBD1 (6 bases). This CDR3 has 17 amino acids. Trimming shortened V by 7 bases and J by 0 bases, and 21 bases separated the two germline ends. The germline V gene encodes CDR1 SGHTA and CDR2 FQGNSA. In DNA form, the CDR3 reads TGTGCCAGCACACGATTATACGGGACACCCTCTAACTATGGCTACACCTTC. It specifies CASTRLYGTPSNYGYTF. The full variable domain, completed using reference TRBV7-2 and TRBJ1-2, is GAGVSQSPSNKVTEKGKDVELRCDPISGHTALYWYRQSLGQGLEFLIYFQGNSAPDKSGLPSDRFSAERTGGSVSTLTIQRTQQEDSAVYLCASTRLYGTPSNYGYTFGSGTRLTVV.

This clonotype was found many times. CDR3 loop: CASRNQAGPSKNEQFF. CDR3 nucleotide sequence: TGTGCCAGCAGGAACCAGGCAGGACCTTCTAAGAATGAGCAGTTCTTC. The V gene is TRBV6-2 or TRBV6-3, the J gene TRBJ2-1; D remains ambiguous. The CDR3 covers 16 residues. The germline gives CDR1 MNHEY, CDR2 SVGEGT. V was shortened by 6 bases and J by 7 bases, with 22 bases between the two germline ends.

V gene TRBV5-6 combines with J gene TRBJ1-4; no definite D call. Germline CDR1 and CDR2: SGHDT and YYEEEE. This CDR3 spans 17 amino acids. Trimming removed 1 base at V and 0 bases at J, with 13 bases between. CDR3 sequence (DNA): TGTGCCAGCAGCTTGTATGGATTTACCGCAACTAATGAAAAACTGTTTTTT. Protein sequence: CASSLYGFTATNEKLFF.

This clonotype occurred many times. This chain links TRBV13 with TRBJ2-3, with D maybe TRBD2 (6 bases). The V and J ends lost 5 bases and 6 bases respectively, with 18 bases between them. This CDR3 region has 15 residues. Germline CDR1 reads PRHDT; CDR2 reads FYEKMQ (reference sequence). The CDR3 here is CASSTWSGGEDTQYF. The CDR3 nucleotides are TGTGCCAGCAGCACCTGGTCCGGCGGGGAGGATACGCAGTATTTT. Full variable domain (remainder filled in from reference TRBV13 and TRBJ2-3): AAGVIQSPRHLIKEKRETATLKCYPIPRHDTVYWYQQGPGQDPQFLISFYEKMQSDKGSIPDRFSAQQFSDYHSELNMSSLELGDSALYFCASSTWSGGEDTQYFGPGTRLTVL.

This clonotype has a handful of counts. This chain connects TRBV25-1 to TRBJ2-1; TRBD2 is a possible D gene (6 bases). The V gene's germline CDR1 is MGHDK and CDR2 SYGVNS. The CDR3 is made up of 14 amino acids. The V gene lost 11 bases and the J gene lost 3 bases, with 17 bases spanning the gap. The CDR3 region has the DNA TGTGCCGGGGGGAGTGGATTAGTCTACAATGAGCAGTTCTTC. This codes for CAGGSGLVYNEQFF. The full variable domain, its missing parts supplied by reference TRBV25-1 and TRBJ2-1, is EADIYQTPRYLVIGTGKKITLECSQTMGHDKMYWYQQDPGMELHLIHYSYGVNSTEKGDLSSESTVSRIRTEHFPLTLESARPSHTSQYLCAGGSGLVYNEQFFGPGTRLTVL.

DNA of the CDR3: TGTGCCAGCAGCTTACTTCAGGGGGCAAGGGGCAATGAGCAGTTCTTC. This codes for CASSLLQGARGNEQFF. This sequence joins TRBV3-1 and TRBJ2-1; 8 bases match TRBD1. This CDR3 spans 16 amino acids. Unmatched junction bases numbered 12, after V lost 5 bases and J lost 6 bases. The V gene's germline CDR1 is LGHDT and CDR2 YNNKEL (reference sequence).

This clonotype was seen more than once but under ten times. The rearrangement links TRBV7-8 to TRBJ2-5, with 12 positions matching TRBD2. The V and J ends lost 5 bases and 5 bases, in that order; junction bases with no gene match: 15. The germline V gene encodes CDR1 SGHVS and CDR2 FQNEAQ. The CDR3 runs to 18 residues. CDR3 coding DNA: TGTGCCAGCAGCAGATCCGGGACTAGCGGGTTGTTCGGGGAGACCCAGTACTTC. Translating it yields CASSRSGTSGLFGETQYF.

The chain is built from TRBV5-6 and TRBJ1-2; D unresolved. V lost 0 bases and J lost 4, with 10 bases in between. CDR3 length: 14 residues. In germline, CDR1 is SGHDT, CDR2 YYEEEE. CDR3 loop: CASSLGDGLYGYTF. The CDR3 DNA follows: TGTGCCAGCAGCTTGGGTGACGGACTCTATGGCTACACCTTC.

This clonotype was observed a few times. The J gene is TRBJ2-7, the V gene TRBV10-3; TRBD1 might be the D (6 bases). Germline assignment: CDR1 ENHRY and CDR2 SYGVKD. V lost 4 bases and J lost 3, with 19 bases in between. The CDR3 has 16 amino acids. The CDR3 sequence: CAISGAGTQGLYEQYF. As DNA, the CDR3 is TGTGCCATCAGTGGCGCCGGGACACAAGGCCTCTACGAGCAGTACTTC.

In its sample, this clonotype was seen many times. This chain links TRBV29-1 with TRBJ2-1; D gene ambiguous. The CDR3 is 16 amino acids. Per the germline V gene, CDR1 is SQVTM and CDR2 is ANQGSEA. Trimming stripped 3 bases from V and 3 bases from J, with 18 bases between. CDR3 sequence reads: CSVEGFEYSYYNEQFF. The CDR3 nucleotides are TGCAGCGTTGAGGGGTTTGAGTACAGCTACTACAATGAGCAGTTCTTC.

Points on this clonotype: This may stem from a read error, because a much larger clone lies one nucleotide away. The V gene is TRBV12-3 or TRBV12-4, the J gene TRBJ1-2; no firm D call. The CDR3 loop spans 13 amino acids. The CDR3 bases are TGTGCCAGCAGTTTAGGGGCAAACTATGGCCACACCTTC. This codes for CASSLGANYGHTF.

This clonotype was counted ten times or more. The chain has TRBV5-1 and TRBJ1-5, with unresolved D. Germline CDR1 SGHRS, CDR2 YFSETQ. The CDR3 contains 10 residues. The V end was cut by 9 bases, the J end by 4 bases, with 5 bases between. CDR3 in amino acids: CANLNQPQHF. CDR3 nucleotides: TGCGCCAATTTAAATCAGCCCCAGCATTTT.

This clonotype was seen a handful of times. This rearrangement joins TRBV28 to TRBJ2-7; 10 bases are a match to TRBD1. The trim removed 8 bases at V and 0 bases at J, leaving 10 bases unmatched. The CDR3 contains 16 residues. CDR1 MDHEN and CDR2 SYDVKM come from the germline V gene. This CDR3 is CASEGQGPQSSYEQYF. The CDR3 DNA reads as TGTGCCAGCGAGGGACAGGGGCCCCAAAGCTCCTACGAGCAGTACTTC.

This clonotype was counted ten times or more. This chain links TRBV18 with TRBJ2-5; perhaps TRBD1 as D (6 bases). V lost 2 bases to trimming and J lost 6 bases, with 7 bases between them. The CDR3 contains 12 residues. Germline-derived CDR1 and CDR2 are KGHSH and LQKENI. The CDR3 DNA sequence: TGTGCCAGCTCACCAGGGGGCAAGACCCAGTACTTC. This encodes CASSPGGKTQYF.

V is TRBV11-3 and J is TRBJ2-1, with 12 nucleotides matching TRBD2. The trim removed 5 bases at V and 10 bases at J, leaving 3 bases unmatched. Germline V lookup: CDR1 SGHNT, CDR2 YENEEA. This CDR3 region has 13 residues. DNA for the CDR3: TGTGCCAGCAGCATCGGGACTAGCGGGGAGCAGTTCTTC. Protein product: CASSIGTSGEQFF.

This chain uses TRBV29-1 with TRBJ1-3, with D unresolved. Germline V gene sequence: CDR1 SQVTM, CDR2 ANQGSEA. V lost 1 base, J lost 6 bases, and 4 bases lay in between. The CDR3 is made up of 11 amino acids. Here the CDR3 DNA reads TGCAGCGTTGAAGCGGTAAACACCATATATTTT. It yields the protein CSVEAVNTIYF.

The table lists this clonotype with many counts. The V gene is TRBV5-1, the J gene TRBJ2-3, with D unclear. Per germline, CDR1 SGHRS and CDR2 YFSETQ. Trimming cost V 4 bases and J 6 bases, with 12 bases left between them. This CDR3 has 13 residues. CDR3 in DNA: TGCGCCAGCAGCCCCCCCGTTGTGGATACGCAGTATTTT. Translation gives CASSPPVVDTQYF.

At least ten counts were recorded for this clonotype. The chain has TRBV7-9 and TRBJ2-3; D might be TRBD2 (5 bases). The CDR3 is 14 amino acids. Trimming shortened V by 2 bases and J by 2 bases, and 8 bases separated the two germline ends. Germline V gene lookup returns CDR1 SEHNR and CDR2 FQNEAQ (reference sequence). This CDR3 reads CASSLTGSTDTQYF. In DNA form, the CDR3 reads TGTGCCAGCAGCTTAACGGGGTCCACAGATACGCAGTATTTT. The full variable domain, its missing parts supplied by reference TRBV7-9 and TRBJ2-3, is DTGVSQNPRHKITKRGQNVTFRCDPISEHNRLYWYRQTLGQGPEFLTYFQNEAQLEKSRLLSDRFSAERPKGSFSTLEIQRTEQGDSAMYLCASSLTGSTDTQYFGPGTRLTVL.

This clonotype was counted at least ten times. The chain combines TRBV7-9 with TRBJ1-6, with D unclear. The V end was cut by 5 bases, the J end by 7 bases, with 12 bases between. The CDR3 runs to 14 residues. In germline, CDR1 is SEHNR, CDR2 FQNEAQ (reference sequence). The CDR3 loop reads CASSPPVGNSPLHF. In DNA form, the CDR3 reads TGTGCCAGCAGCCCCCCAGTGGGGAATTCACCCCTCCACTTT.

This clonotype was counted at least ten times. The chain carries TRBV27 and TRBJ2-3; D remains unclear. Germline CDR1 MNHEY, CDR2 SMNVEV (reference sequence). V lost 5 bases and J lost 5, with 11 bases in between. This CDR3 spans 13 amino acids. This CDR3 reads CASSAPGRDTQYF. The CDR3 DNA reads TGTGCCAGCAGTGCCCCAGGTAGAGATACGCAGTATTTT.

This clonotype was seen ten or more times. J is TRBJ2-2 and V is TRBV28, with no clear D. V lost 5 bases, J lost 8 bases, and 9 bases lay in between. The CDR3 runs 12 residues. Looked up from germline, CDR1 is MDHEN and CDR2 is SYDVKM. CDR3 loop: CASSRGPGELFF. The CDR3 DNA is TGTGCCAGCAGTCGAGGACCGGGGGAGCTGTTTTTT.

This clonotype occurred a few times. The V call is TRBV20-1, the J call TRBJ1-5; D call uncertain. This CDR3 spans 15 amino acids. Germline assignment: CDR1 DFQATT and CDR2 SNEGSKA (reference sequence). Trimming cost V 6 bases and J 2 bases, with 17 bases left between them. The CDR3 spells CSAQVGPDGNQPQHF. The CDR3 nucleotides read TGCAGTGCCCAAGTCGGGCCGGACGGCAATCAGCCCCAGCATTTT.

This clonotype was picked up many times. The chain links TRBV5-1 to TRBJ2-1; 10 bases map to TRBD2. This CDR3 spans 19 amino acids. Germline V gives CDR1 SGHRS, CDR2 YFSETQ. The trim removed 2 bases at V and 0 bases at J, leaving 11 bases unmatched. The CDR3 nucleotides are TGCGCCAGCAGCTTAGGTAGCGGGGGGTCCCAGACCTCCTACAATGAGCAGTTCTTC. It codes for CASSLGSGGSQTSYNEQFF. Supplemented by reference TRBV5-1 and TRBJ2-1, the full variable domain reads KAGVTQTPRYLIKTRGQQVTLSCSPISGHRSVSWYQQTPGQGLQFLFEYFSETQRNKGNFPGRFSGRQFSNSRSEMNVSTLELGDSALYLCASSLGSGGSQTSYNEQFFGPGTRLTVL.

The V call is TRBV5-4, the J call TRBJ2-7, with D perhaps being TRBD1 or TRBD2 (6 bases each). Trimming cost V 4 bases and J 6 bases, with 14 bases left between them. The CDR3 totals 13 residues. Germline V gene data show CDR1 as SGHNT and CDR2 as YYREEE (reference sequence). Here the CDR3 DNA reads TGTGCCAGCAGCCCGGGACGGGGGCGCGAGCAGTACTTC. Translation: CASSPGRGREQYF.

The sample holds many counts of this clonotype. The rearrangement uses TRBV7-2 and TRBJ1-4, with TRBD1 matching 9 bases. The CDR3 spans 15 residues. The junction had 4 bases not matched to a gene; V was cut back by 3 bases and J by 5 bases. Germline V gene lookup returns CDR1 SGHTA and CDR2 FQGNSA. The CDR3 loop reads CASSLTGTGNEKLFF. The CDR3 nucleotides read TGTGCCAGCAGCTTGACCGGGACAGGGAATGAAAAACTGTTTTTT. Filled out from reference TRBV7-2 and TRBJ1-4, the complete variable domain reads GAGVSQSPSNKVTEKGKDVELRCDPISGHTALYWYRQSLGQGLEFLIYFQGNSAPDKSGLPSDRFSAERTGGSVSTLTIQRTQQEDSAVYLCASSLTGTGNEKLFFGSGTQLSVL.